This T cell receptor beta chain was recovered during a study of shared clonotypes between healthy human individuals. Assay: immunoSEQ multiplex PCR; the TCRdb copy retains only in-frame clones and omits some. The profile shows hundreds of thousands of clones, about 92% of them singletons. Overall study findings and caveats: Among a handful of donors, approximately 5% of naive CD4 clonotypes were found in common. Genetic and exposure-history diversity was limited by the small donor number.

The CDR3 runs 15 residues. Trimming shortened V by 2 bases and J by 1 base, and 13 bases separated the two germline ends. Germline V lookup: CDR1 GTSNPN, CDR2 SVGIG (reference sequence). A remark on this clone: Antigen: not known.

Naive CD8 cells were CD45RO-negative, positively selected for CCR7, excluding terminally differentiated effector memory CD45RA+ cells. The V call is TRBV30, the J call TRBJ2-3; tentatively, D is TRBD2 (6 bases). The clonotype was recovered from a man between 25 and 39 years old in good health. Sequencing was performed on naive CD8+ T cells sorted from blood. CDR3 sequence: CAWSYRAGGTDTQYF. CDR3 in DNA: TGTGCCTGGAGTTATCGAGCGGGTGGCACAGATACGCAGTATTTT.